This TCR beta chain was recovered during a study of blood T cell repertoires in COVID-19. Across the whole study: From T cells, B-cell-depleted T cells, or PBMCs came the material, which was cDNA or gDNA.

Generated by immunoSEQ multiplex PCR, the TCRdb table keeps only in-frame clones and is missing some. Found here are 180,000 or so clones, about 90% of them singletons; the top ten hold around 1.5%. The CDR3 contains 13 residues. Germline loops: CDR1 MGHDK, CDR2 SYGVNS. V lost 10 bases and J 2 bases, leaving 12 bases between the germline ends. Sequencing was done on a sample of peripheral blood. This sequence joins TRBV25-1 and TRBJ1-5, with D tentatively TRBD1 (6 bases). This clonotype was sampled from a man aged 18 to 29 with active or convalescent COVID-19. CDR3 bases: TGTGCCACCCAACAGGGTGGCAATCAGCCCCAGCATTTT. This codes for CATQQGGNQPQHF.